The T cell receptor beta chain under discussion was sequenced for a study of blood T cell repertoires in COVID-19. Study details: The study drew acute and convalescent COVID-19 samples from the United States, Italy and Spain.

Germline V gene lookup returns CDR1 SGHNT and CDR2 YYREEE (reference sequence). This CDR3 is built from 16 residues. V gave up 3 bases and J gave up 6 bases; unmatched junction bases: 4. TCRdb's copy holds only in-frame clones and misses some; the assay was immunoSEQ multiplex PCR. The profile shows a few hundred thousand clones, around 82% of them singletons. This rearrangement joins TRBV5-4 to TRBJ2-1; TRBD2 matches 15 bases. This sequence was found in a woman aged 80 or older with acute or convalescent COVID-19. The sample comprised peripheral blood. The CDR3, as DNA: TGTGCCAGCAGCTACCGGACTAGCGGGGGGGCCAATGAGCAGTTCTTC. Translated: CASSYRTSGGANEQFF. The full variable domain, with the rest looked up from reference TRBV5-4 and TRBJ2-1, is ETGVTQSPTHLIKTRGQQVTLRCSSQSGHNTVSWYQQALGQGPQFIFQYYREEENGRGNFPPRFSGLQFPNYSSELNVNALELDDSALYLCASSYRTSGGANEQFFGPGTRLTVL.